The 21 T cell receptor beta chains below all came from one sample that was sequenced in a study of Ad26.COV2.S vaccination and SARS-CoV-2 variants. Generated by immunoSEQ multiplex PCR, the TCRdb table keeps only in-frame clones and is missing some. This repertoire shows 100,000 or so clones, roughly 75% found once; its top ten account for roughly a sixth. Sequencing used peripheral blood, obtained after recovery from COVID-19. The receptors were gathered from a human donor who had recovered from COVID-19.

This clone was seen a few times. This chain links TRBV29-1 with TRBJ1-2; a possible D gene is TRBD1 (5 bases). Germline V gives CDR1 SQVTM, CDR2 ANQGSEA. The CDR3 runs to 13 residues. The ends were cut back, 7 bases at V and 0 bases at J, with 12 bases in the middle. CDR3 residues: CSAGTVTNYGYTF. Written as DNA, the CDR3 is TGCAGCGCCGGGACGGTGACTAACTATGGCTACACCTTC.

This rearrangement joins TRBV6-2 or TRBV6-3 to TRBJ1-1; D is perhaps TRBD1 (5 bases). Germline assignment: CDR1 MNHEY and CDR2 SVGEGT. V was trimmed by 5 bases and J by 7 bases, leaving 17 bases between them. The CDR3 has 14 amino acids. The CDR3 is CASSIGHPKSEAFF. In DNA, the CDR3 is TGTGCCAGCAGTATCGGACACCCTAAGAGTGAAGCTTTCTTT.

The chain combines TRBV21-1 with TRBJ1-2. TRBV21-1 is an annotated pseudogene. This CDR3 contains 19 residues. In DNA form, the CDR3 reads TGTGCCAGCAGCAAAGGGGGGAATAGGGTGCATCCCTCTAACTATGGCTACACCTTC. As protein: CASSKGGNRVHPSNYGYTF.

The chain joins TRBV28 to TRBJ2-2; unclear D gene. Between the trimmed V and J ends, which lost 5 bases and 2 bases, there was a span of 12 bases. CDR3 length equals 15 residues. The V gene's germline CDR1 is MDHEN and CDR2 SYDVKM. The CDR3 DNA sequence: TGTGCCAGCAGTCTGACTTACATAAACACCGGGGAGCTGTTTTTT. Translating gives CASSLTYINTGELFF.

This rearrangement joins TRBV7-9 to TRBJ2-7; possibly TRBD2 for D (6 bases). Looked up from germline, CDR1 is SEHNR and CDR2 is FQNEAQ (reference sequence). Trimming took 3 bases from V and 7 from J, leaving 16 bases between them. The CDR3 runs 14 residues. The CDR3, as DNA: TGTGCCAGCAGCTTGGACATCGTGGCGGGGGAGCAGTACTTC. As protein: CASSLDIVAGEQYF.

The chain recombines TRBV19 with TRBJ2-3; unclear D gene. V lost 1 base to trimming and J lost 4 bases, with 3 bases between them. Germline V gene lookup returns CDR1 LNHDA and CDR2 SQIVND (reference sequence). This CDR3 region has 12 residues. The chain's CDR3 is CASSIVADTQYF. CDR3 nucleotides: TGTGCCAGTAGTATAGTCGCAGATACGCAGTATTTT.

V usage is TRBV19 and J usage is TRBJ1-1; D unclear. V lost 3 bases and J lost 3, with 14 bases in between. This CDR3 spans 15 amino acids. Germline loops: CDR1 LNHDA, CDR2 SQIVND (reference sequence). Here the CDR3 DNA reads TGTGCCAGTAGTATGGGTCCGGGCTTCTACACTGAAGCTTTCTTT. This translates into CASSMGPGFYTEAFF.

There are a few counts of this clone. The chain is built from TRBV10-3 and TRBJ1-2, with 8 bases fitting TRBD1. V lost 7 bases to trimming and J lost 3 bases; unmatched junction nucleotides: 1. From germline, CDR1 is ENHRY and CDR2 SYGVKD. This CDR3 comprises 12 residues. CDR3 region: CAIKGQDYGYTF. The CDR3 DNA reads as TGTGCCATCAAGGGACAGGACTATGGCTACACCTTC.

The table lists this clone with a count of one. This rearrangement joins TRBV28 to TRBJ2-5; the D is unclear. Germline CDR1 reads MDHEN; CDR2 reads SYDVKM. V was cut by 2 bases and J by 5 bases, with 6 bases left in between. CDR3 size: 12 residues. The CDR3 bases are TGTGCCAGCAGTTTAAGTCACGAGACCCAGTACTTC. As protein: CASSLSHETQYF. Looking up the rest from reference TRBV28 and TRBJ2-5 gives the full variable domain: DVKVTQSSRYLVKRTGEKVFLECVQDMDHENMFWYRQDPGLGLRLIYFSYDVKMKEKGDIPEGYSVSREKKERFSLILESASTNQTSMYLCASSLSHETQYFGPGTRLLVL.

The chain employs TRBV5-4 and TRBJ2-2; D is unclear. V was shortened by 4 bases and J by 7 bases, with 5 bases between the two germline ends. The germline gives CDR1 SGHNT, CDR2 YYREEE (reference sequence). The CDR3 loop spans 11 amino acids. CDR3 amino acids: CASSVNGELFF. For the CDR3, the DNA is TGTGCCAGCAGCGTGAACGGGGAGCTGTTTTTT.

The chain combines TRBV9 with TRBJ1-4; no reliable D call. The germline V gene encodes CDR1 SGDLS and CDR2 YYNGEE. The length of the CDR3 is 15 residues. Trimming removed 4 bases at V and 6 bases at J, with 16 bases between. The CDR3 region has the DNA TGTGCCAGCAGCACTAGCGGTCACCTGGATGAAAAACTGTTTTTT. Its translation is CASSTSGHLDEKLFF.

The chain links TRBV28 to TRBJ1-1; D is uncertain. Deletions cut 6 bases from V and 1 base from J, with 18 bases between. There are 16 residues in the CDR3. In germline, CDR1 is MDHEN, CDR2 SYDVKM. The CDR3 loop reads CASSLPFGVGNTEAFF. CDR3 nucleotide sequence: TGTGCCAGCAGCCTCCCCTTCGGCGTGGGGAACACTGAAGCTTTCTTT.

This clone was observed a handful of times. V is TRBV5-1 and J is TRBJ2-7; TRBD1 matches at 8 bases. The CDR3 contains 15 residues. CDR1 and CDR2 from the germline V gene are SGHRS and YFSETQ. Losses at the gene ends were 4 bases for V and 0 bases for J; bases not matched to a gene: 6. The DNA of the CDR3 is TGCGCCAGCAGCCCACTAGGACAGGGCTCCTACGAGCAGTACTTC. This translates into CASSPLGQGSYEQYF.

The V call is TRBV10-1, the J call TRBJ2-5; possibly TRBD1 or TRBD2 for D (5 bases each). V lost 6 bases and J 5 bases, leaving 16 bases between the germline ends. The germline V gene encodes CDR1 WNHNN and CDR2 SYGVQD (reference sequence). This CDR3 is built from 14 residues. The CDR3 DNA sequence: TGCGCCAGCAGCGCCGGGACCCAGTGGGAGACCCAGTACTTC. Translated: CASSAGTQWETQYF.

In its sample, this clone was seen a few times. The rearrangement uses TRBV5-6 and TRBJ2-7; D might be TRBD1 (5 bases). This CDR3 has 16 amino acids. The V end was cut by 0 bases, the J end by 0 bases, with 13 bases between. CDR1 is SGHDT, CDR2 YYEEEE, per germline. DNA for the CDR3: TGTGCCAGCAGCTTGGCCGGCGACAGTTTCTCCTACGAGCAGTACTTC. Protein: CASSLAGDSFSYEQYF.

This clone was picked up one time. This sequence joins TRBV3-1 (or the pseudogene TRBV3-2) and TRBJ1-2; D is uncertain. Trimming shortened V by 4 bases and J by 7 bases, and 22 bases separated the two germline ends. This CDR3 is 16 amino acids long. Germline V gene sequence: CDR1 LGHDT, CDR2 YNNKEL (reference sequence). The CDR3 DNA reads as TGTGCCAGCAGCCCACTCGATTCGGGCGGCTGGGGTGGCTACACCTTC. Translating gives CASSPLDSGGWGGYTF.

The J gene is TRBJ1-4, the V gene TRBV19; 8 bases agree with TRBD1. The CDR3 sequence is 12 residues long. V gave up 6 bases and J gave up 13 bases; unmatched junction bases: 7. Germline V CDR1 and CDR2: LNHDA, SQIVND (reference sequence). CDR3 sequence (DNA): TGTGCCAGTAGCGCAACTACAGGGGGACTGTTTTTT. It specifies CASSATTGGLFF.

This clone was recorded a few times. The rearrangement uses TRBV6-5 and TRBJ1-4; TRBD1 matches at 8 bases. The CDR3 totals 13 residues. Germline lookup yields CDR1 MNHEY and CDR2 SVGAGI. Trimming took 6 bases from V and 8 from J; bases not matched to a gene: 5. CDR3 loop: CASSEDRAEKLFF. The CDR3, as DNA: TGTGCCAGCAGCGAGGACAGGGCCGAAAAACTGTTTTTT.

The chain combines TRBV3-1 (or the pseudogene TRBV3-2) with TRBJ1-1, with D unresolved. This CDR3 is 15 amino acids long. Trimming took off 4 bases at V and 1 base at J, with 13 bases between the two ends. Germline CDR1 reads LGHDT; CDR2 reads YNNKEL (reference sequence). In DNA form, the CDR3 reads TGTGCCAGCAGCCTCCGGGCGGTTGGGAACACTGAAGCTTTCTTT. Protein product: CASSLRAVGNTEAFF.

This clone was seen a handful of times. The CDR3 sequence is CASSTVTRTSGGMAQYF. DNA of the CDR3: TGCGCCAGCAGCACCGTAACCCGGACTAGCGGGGGCATGGCCCAGTACTTC. The V and J genes are TRBV5-1 and TRBJ2-5; 13 positions match TRBD2. The CDR3 runs to 17 residues. The germline V gene has CDR1 SGHRS and CDR2 YFSETQ. Trimming removed 4 bases from V and 9 bases from J; junction bases left unmatched: 15.

This clone has more than one count but fewer than ten. The CDR3 DNA is TGTGCCAGCAGCGCCCTGACAGGGGGCGGCGAGACCCAGTACTTC. Translation gives CASSALTGGGETQYF. The chain has TRBV5-6 and TRBJ2-5; TRBD1 matches 10 bases. Germline V gene sequence: CDR1 SGHDT, CDR2 YYEEEE. The V and J ends lost 4 bases and 5 bases, in that order; junction bases with no gene match: 8. The CDR3 is made up of 15 amino acids.